The rows below give T cell receptor beta chains drawn from one sample of a study of cytomegalovirus exposure and HLA in healthy donors. Some clones are missing from TCRdb's copy, which holds only in-frame ones; the method was immunoSEQ multiplex PCR. The sample yields roughly 190,000 clones, around 77% seen once. Sequenced input: PBMCs. These receptors all stem from a woman aged 30 to 39 in good health and CMV-seropositive. Each CDR3 is given with its conserved first and last residue. Fields, in order: D gene, V gene, clone size, CDR3 protein. The D gene is left open where the match is weak. Clone size, where shown, is once, few, many, or a class for clones that have expanded.

D gene: .; V gene: TRBV10-3; clone size: few; CDR3 protein: CAISRQAATNEKLFF
D gene: TRBD2; V gene: TRBV5-1; clone size: .; CDR3 protein: CASSLQASGQTQYF
D gene: .; V gene: TRBV19; clone size: .; CDR3 protein: CASSMTGHGNTGELFF
D gene: TRBD1; V gene: TRBV28; clone size: .; CDR3 protein: CASSLDRVSPLHF
D gene: .; V gene: TRBV9; clone size: few; CDR3 protein: CASSPGVSGNTIYF
D gene: .; V gene: TRBV28; clone size: .; CDR3 protein: CASSRQGNTEAFF
D gene: .; V gene: TRBV19; clone size: .; CDR3 protein: CASSLDRSSYNEQFF
D gene: .; V gene: TRBV4-3; clone size: few; CDR3 protein: CASSPRGGAHGYTF
D gene: .; V gene: TRBV29-1; clone size: .; CDR3 protein: CSAGTIDVYGYTF
D gene: .; V gene: TRBV28; clone size: .; CDR3 protein: CASSSPGGGRGYGYTF
D gene: .; V gene: TRBV2; clone size: .; CDR3 protein: CASSEQGTEAFF
D gene: TRBD1; V gene: TRBV25-1; clone size: .; CDR3 protein: CASSSHDRGLYNEQFF
D gene: TRBD1; V gene: TRBV10-3; clone size: few; CDR3 protein: CAISGQGTKNTEAFF
D gene: TRBD1; V gene: TRBV5-4; clone size: few; CDR3 protein: CASSLAKGAIAGELFF
D gene: .; V gene: TRBV7-9; clone size: .; CDR3 protein: CASTSLGGNGYTF
D gene: TRBD1; V gene: TRBV4-3; clone size: .; CDR3 protein: CASSQDGGGGGQPQHF
D gene: .; V gene: TRBV19; clone size: .; CDR3 protein: CASSISGVMGLHF
D gene: TRBD1; V gene: TRBV6-5; clone size: .; CDR3 protein: CAAWDRANEKLFF
D gene: .; V gene: TRBV28; clone size: .; CDR3 protein: CASREQGGVTEAFF
D gene: .; V gene: TRBV7-9; clone size: once; CDR3 protein: CASSLRDADTEAFF
D gene: .; V gene: TRBV10-3; clone size: .; CDR3 protein: CAISESMQRILPQHF
D gene: .; V gene: TRBV27; clone size: .; CDR3 protein: CASSLSQGLPQHF
D gene: TRBD1; V gene: TRBV2; clone size: .; CDR3 protein: CASTDRGLYEQYF
D gene: .; V gene: TRBV5-1; clone size: .; CDR3 protein: CASSLYAESTGELFF
D gene: TRBD2; V gene: TRBV6-5; clone size: .; CDR3 protein: CASSYSLAGGNEQYF
D gene: .; V gene: TRBV10-2; clone size: .; CDR3 protein: CASKGWTVNTEAFF
D gene: TRBD1; V gene: TRBV7-9; clone size: .; CDR3 protein: CASTLTGGFDTEAFF
D gene: .; V gene: TRBV30; clone size: .; CDR3 protein: CAWSAHSYEQYF
D gene: TRBD2; V gene: TRBV28; clone size: .; CDR3 protein: CASSLLAGGSYEQYF
D gene: .; V gene: TRBV4-3; clone size: .; CDR3 protein: CASSQSGVEGYTF
D gene: TRBD2; V gene: TRBV7-2; clone size: .; CDR3 protein: CASSNRGGAYEQYF
D gene: TRBD1; V gene: TRBV19; clone size: .; CDR3 protein: CASRSPGQGSNQPQHF
D gene: .; V gene: TRBV30; clone size: .; CDR3 protein: CAWSAINYGYTF
D gene: .; V gene: TRBV7-2; clone size: .; CDR3 protein: CASSFFGGTSKNIQYF
D gene: TRBD1; V gene: TRBV6-6; clone size: .; CDR3 protein: CASSSTGGVYGYTF
D gene: .; V gene: TRBV6-5; clone size: few; CDR3 protein: CASSLTRGTEAFF
D gene: TRBD1; V gene: TRBV19; clone size: .; CDR3 protein: CASSQHRDSRKNEQFF
D gene: .; V gene: TRBV5-1; clone size: .; CDR3 protein: CASSLTGREGGNTIYF
D gene: TRBD1; V gene: TRBV23-1; clone size: once; CDR3 protein: CASSKGGASRDRDQPQHF
D gene: .; V gene: TRBV6-5; clone size: .; CDR3 protein: CATEATDTQYF
D gene: TRBD1; V gene: TRBV9; clone size: .; CDR3 protein: CASSVERGRGSYEQYF
D gene: .; V gene: TRBV7-2; clone size: .; CDR3 protein: CASSLALRVGEAFF
D gene: .; V gene: TRBV30; clone size: .; CDR3 protein: CAWSVGGLILVSPLHF
D gene: .; V gene: TRBV29-1; clone size: .; CDR3 protein: CSVEFASNIQYF
D gene: .; V gene: TRBV6-6; clone size: .; CDR3 protein: CASSYFSSEQFF
D gene: .; V gene: TRBV9; clone size: .; CDR3 protein: CASSVAEGSVYEQYF
D gene: .; V gene: TRBV19; clone size: .; CDR3 protein: CASSYRANYGYTF
D gene: .; V gene: TRBV28; clone size: .; CDR3 protein: CASSSEEGFGNQPQHF
D gene: TRBD2; V gene: TRBV6-5; clone size: few; CDR3 protein: CASSPKRGYNEQFF
D gene: .; V gene: TRBV30; clone size: .; CDR3 protein: CAWSVLRGQSNYGYTF
D gene: .; V gene: TRBV19; clone size: .; CDR3 protein: CASSMVAGQQETQYF
D gene: TRBD2; V gene: TRBV6-6; clone size: .; CDR3 protein: CASSPLAGERWEQYF
D gene: TRBD1; V gene: TRBV5-1; clone size: .; CDR3 protein: CASSLRTGDNSPLHF
D gene: .; V gene: TRBV9; clone size: .; CDR3 protein: CASSVGSGGEETQYF
D gene: .; V gene: TRBV6-6; clone size: .; CDR3 protein: CAGSPVNTEAFF
D gene: TRBD2; V gene: TRBV2; clone size: .; CDR3 protein: CASSPTSGGDTQYF
D gene: .; V gene: TRBV7-9; clone size: .; CDR3 protein: CASREWRTGELFF